This T cell receptor (beta chain) was captured in a study of a mutant IDH1 vaccine in newly diagnosed glioma (TCRdb year 2021). About the study as a whole: Vaccination started 4-6 weeks after radiotherapy alone, or was given together with temozolomide cycles in the groups whose treatment included chemotherapy. Of the 32 patients who were treated, around 60% were male and approximately 38% were female, and the mean age was about 37 years. Prior to enrollment, patients had been given standard therapy consisting of radiotherapy alone, temozolomide alone, or radiochemotherapy with temozolomide, with the combination given to most patients. The week-35 safety follow-up took place at visit V12, and the week-47 end of study took place at visit V13. Six visits were used for peripheral blood collection: V03 (baseline), V05, V07, V10, V12 and V13. For exploratory analyses, longitudinal TCRB deep sequencing was carried out in 25 treated patients wherever samples were available.

Library generation was performed with the immunoSEQ multiplex PCR assay. The hsTCRB Kit was used according to the manufacturer's protocol to amplify rearranged TCR beta chain sequences. TCRB libraries were sequenced on an Illumina MiSeq. The published analysis was carried out like this. The proprietary platform of the kit vendor was used for demultiplexing, trimming and gene mapping. Entries here come from immuneACCESS through TCRdb and include only in-frame sequences with V and J called. Some clones fail to appear in such tables; in the studies checked, an unresolved V gene covers under half of the shortfall, and the cause of the remainder is unknown. V and J calls plus clone size are reproduced from that table; the DNA served to infer D and trimming. The sample table shows about 90,000 clones, and just under 90% are seen once. The leading ten clones occupy approximately 0.8% of the sample. Germline trimming amounts to 2 bases on V and 2 bases on J, with 7 as the count of junction bases outside the gene matches. The CDR3 starts with the cysteine, ends with the phenylalanine, and has 18 residues. Only the CDR3 DNA is retained, 54 bases long and in frame from the first base. According to the germline V gene, CDR1 reads SGDLS and CDR2 reads YYNGEE.

What this sample's time point label stands for: week 47, end of study. A 20-mer mutant IDH1 peptide at 300 micrograms in Montanide made up each vaccine dose, which was injected subcutaneously together with topical imiquimod. Across visits V03 through V10, patients got a total of eight vaccinations, given in weeks 1, 3, 5, 7, 11, 15, 19 and 23. All donors had newly diagnosed IDH1-mutant astrocytomas of WHO grade 3 or 4 that showed loss of nuclear ATRX. The samples were drawn from NOA16, a multicentre, single-arm, open-label phase I trial in Germany that tested a mutant IDH1 peptide vaccine in humans for the first time. Genomic DNA for TCRB sequencing was isolated from EDTA blood with the DNeasy Blood and Tissue Kit. In regard to this clone: Its antigen is still unknown. Base qualities were left out, and no much larger clone turns up one base away.

Summary of the overall study and its limitations: Vaccine-induced immune responses across multiple MHC alleles were detected in roughly 94% of patients. Selection of PBMC samples for TCRB deep sequencing was based on availability. Pseudoprogression seemed to be unrelated to changes in the top peripheral T cell clonotypes found by TCRB sequencing. The authors stated that sample limitations prevented analyses of patient blood samples from being reproduced.

Sequencing was performed on PBMCs, taken from a glioma patient whose treatment included an IDH1 peptide vaccine. The sequence links TRBV9 to TRBJ2-1; the central 13 bases match TRBD2. The source is a woman in her forties or fifties with glioma. In nucleotide form, the sequence is TGTGCCAGCAGCGTTGGGACTAGCGGGATGTCGACCTACAATGAGCAGTTCTTC. This sequence encodes CASSVGTSGMSTYNEQFF.